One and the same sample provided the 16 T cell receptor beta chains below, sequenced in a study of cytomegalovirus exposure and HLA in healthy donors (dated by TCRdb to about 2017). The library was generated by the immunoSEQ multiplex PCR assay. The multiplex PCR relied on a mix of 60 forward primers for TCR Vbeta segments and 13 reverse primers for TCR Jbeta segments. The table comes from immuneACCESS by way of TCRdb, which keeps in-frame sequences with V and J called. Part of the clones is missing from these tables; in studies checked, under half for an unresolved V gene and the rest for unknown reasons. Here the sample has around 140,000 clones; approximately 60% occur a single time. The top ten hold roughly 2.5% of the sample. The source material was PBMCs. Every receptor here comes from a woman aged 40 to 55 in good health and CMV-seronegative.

CDR3 loop: CASSPGQRTDTQYF. CDR3 in DNA: TGCGCCAGCAGCCCGGGACAACGCACAGATACGCAGTATTTT. The chain recombines TRBV5-1 with TRBJ2-3, with D possibly TRBD1 on 6 matching bases. The germline V gene has CDR1 SGHRS and CDR2 YFSETQ. The V gene lost 4 bases and the J gene lost 1 base, with 10 bases spanning the gap. The CDR3 covers 14 residues.

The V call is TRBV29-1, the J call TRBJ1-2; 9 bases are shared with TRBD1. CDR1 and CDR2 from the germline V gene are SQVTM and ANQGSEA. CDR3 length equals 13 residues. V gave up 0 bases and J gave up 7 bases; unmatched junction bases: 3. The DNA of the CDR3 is TGCAGCGTTGAAGAACAGGGGGCTTCTGGCTACACCTTC. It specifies CSVEEQGASGYTF.

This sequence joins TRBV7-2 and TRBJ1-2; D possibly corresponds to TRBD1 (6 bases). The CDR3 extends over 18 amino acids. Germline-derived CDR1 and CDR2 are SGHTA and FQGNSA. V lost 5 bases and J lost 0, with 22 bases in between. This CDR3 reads CASSRAVGARAANYGYTF. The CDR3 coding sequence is TGTGCCAGCAGCAGAGCAGTGGGGGCTCGAGCCGCTAACTATGGCTACACCTTC.

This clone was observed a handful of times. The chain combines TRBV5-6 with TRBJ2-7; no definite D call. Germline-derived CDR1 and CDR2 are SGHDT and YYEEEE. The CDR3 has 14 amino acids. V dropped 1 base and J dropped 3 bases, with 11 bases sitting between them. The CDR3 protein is CASSLMSPYYEQYF. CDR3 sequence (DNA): TGTGCCAGCAGCTTGATGTCCCCCTACTACGAGCAGTACTTC.

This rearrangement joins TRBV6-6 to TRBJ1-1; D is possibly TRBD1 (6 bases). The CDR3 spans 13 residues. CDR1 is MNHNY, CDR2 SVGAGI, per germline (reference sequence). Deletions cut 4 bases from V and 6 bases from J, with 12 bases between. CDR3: CASSSGRGSEAFF. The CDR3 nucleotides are TGTGCCAGCAGTTCCGGGAGGGGGTCTGAAGCTTTCTTT.

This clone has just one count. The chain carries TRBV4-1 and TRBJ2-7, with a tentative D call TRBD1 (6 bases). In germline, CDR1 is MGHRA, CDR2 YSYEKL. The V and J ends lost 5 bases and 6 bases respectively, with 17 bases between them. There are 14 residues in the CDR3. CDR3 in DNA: TGCGCCAGCAGCTTGGACAGCGGAACGACCGAGCAGTACTTC. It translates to CASSLDSGTTEQYF.

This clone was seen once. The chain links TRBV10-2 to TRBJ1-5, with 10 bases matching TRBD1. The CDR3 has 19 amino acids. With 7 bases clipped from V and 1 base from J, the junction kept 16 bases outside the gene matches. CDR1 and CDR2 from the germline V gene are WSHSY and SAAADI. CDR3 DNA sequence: TGCGCCAGCACTCGCCGGGACAGGGGATCCCTCCAAAGCAATCAGCCCCAGCATTTT. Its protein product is CASTRRDRGSLQSNQPQHF.

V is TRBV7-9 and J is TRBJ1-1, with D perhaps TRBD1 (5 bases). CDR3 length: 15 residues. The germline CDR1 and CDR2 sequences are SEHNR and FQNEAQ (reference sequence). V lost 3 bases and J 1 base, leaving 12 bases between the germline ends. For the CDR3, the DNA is TGTGCCAGCAGCTTTTTTTCAGGGCGGAACACTGAAGCTTTCTTT. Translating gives CASSFFSGRNTEAFF.

This chain's CDR3 is CASSVTAGGDTQYF. The CDR3 DNA follows: TGTGCCAGCAGCGTAACAGCGGGGGGAGATACGCAGTATTTT. This sequence joins TRBV9 and TRBJ2-3, with 9 bases fitting TRBD2. Germline V lookup: CDR1 SGDLS, CDR2 YYNGEE. This CDR3 contains 14 residues. V gave up 1 base and J gave up 5 bases; unmatched junction bases: 2.

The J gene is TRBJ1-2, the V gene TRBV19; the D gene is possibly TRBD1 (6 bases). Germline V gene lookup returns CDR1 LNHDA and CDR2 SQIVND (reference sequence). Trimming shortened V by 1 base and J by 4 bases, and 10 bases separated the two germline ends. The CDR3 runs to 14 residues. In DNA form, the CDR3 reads TGTGCCAGTAGTATAGTCAGGGGCGGCTATGGCTACACCTTC. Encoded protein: CASSIVRGGYGYTF.

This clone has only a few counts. The CDR3 nucleotides read TGTGCCAGCAGTCCCACAGGGTACCCTCAGGATTCACCCCTCCACTTT. It translates to CASSPTGYPQDSPLHF. The rearrangement uses TRBV28 and TRBJ1-6, with TRBD1 as a possible D gene (6 bases). The CDR3 is 16 residues long. Germline V gives CDR1 MDHEN, CDR2 SYDVKM. Trimming removed 5 bases at V and 8 bases at J, with 19 bases between.

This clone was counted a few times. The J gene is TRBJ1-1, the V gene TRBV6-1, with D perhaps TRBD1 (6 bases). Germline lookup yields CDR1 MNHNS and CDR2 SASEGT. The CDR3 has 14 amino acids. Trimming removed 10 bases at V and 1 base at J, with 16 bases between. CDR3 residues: CANQRGTSNTEAFF. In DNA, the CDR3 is TGTGCCAACCAAAGGGGGACGTCGAACACTGAAGCTTTCTTT.

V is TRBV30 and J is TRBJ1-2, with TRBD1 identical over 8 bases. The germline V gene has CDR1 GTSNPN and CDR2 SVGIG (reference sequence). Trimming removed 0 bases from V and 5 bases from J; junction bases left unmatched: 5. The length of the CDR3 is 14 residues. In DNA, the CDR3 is TGTGCCTGGAGTGTACAGGGGACAGGATATGGCTACACCTTC. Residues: CAWSVQGTGYGYTF.

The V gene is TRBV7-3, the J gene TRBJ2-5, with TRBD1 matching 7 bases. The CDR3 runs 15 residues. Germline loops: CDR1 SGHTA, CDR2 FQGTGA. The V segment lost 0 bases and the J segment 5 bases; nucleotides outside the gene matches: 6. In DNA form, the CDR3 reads TGTGCCAGCAGCTTAACCTCGGACAGGAGGGAGACCCAGTACTTC. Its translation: CASSLTSDRRETQYF.

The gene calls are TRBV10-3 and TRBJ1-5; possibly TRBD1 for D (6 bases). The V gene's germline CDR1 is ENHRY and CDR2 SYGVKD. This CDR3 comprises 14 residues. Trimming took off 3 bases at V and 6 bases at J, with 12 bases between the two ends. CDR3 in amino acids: CAISDLTGSQPQHF. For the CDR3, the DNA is TGTGCCATCAGTGACTTAACAGGGTCTCAGCCCCAGCATTTT.

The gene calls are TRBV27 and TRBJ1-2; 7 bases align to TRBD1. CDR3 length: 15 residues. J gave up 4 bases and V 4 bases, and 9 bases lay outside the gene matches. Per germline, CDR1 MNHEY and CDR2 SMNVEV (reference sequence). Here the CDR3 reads CASSSATGEVYGYTF. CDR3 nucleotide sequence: TGTGCCAGCAGTTCCGCTACAGGGGAGGTCTATGGCTACACCTTC.